The present T cell receptor beta chain was sequenced within a study of blood T cell repertoires in COVID-19. Background on the study: COVID-19 samples, acute and convalescent, were from the United States, Italy and Spain.

Participant-reported clinical history was the basis for cohort assignment. In the original workflow: Estimation of nucleated cell counts relied on the amplification of reference gene primers. Sequencing used immunoSEQ multiplex PCR; TCRdb keeps in-frame clones, though not all of them. The DNA gave D and trimming, while V, J and clone size come from that table. This sample has approximately 81,000 clones; approximately 90% occur once, and the top ten carry 0.95% to 1.5%. Sequencing input: PBMCs or T cells enriched from blood (not recorded which). This TCR came from a woman in her forties or fifties with acute COVID-19.

The CDR3 bases are TGTGCCAGCAGTTCGGACAAAAATGAGCAGTTCTTC. Translation: CASSSDKNEQFF. V usage is TRBV12-3 or TRBV12-4 and J usage is TRBJ2-1; possibly TRBD1 for D (5 bases). The V gene lost 4 bases and the J gene lost 7 bases, with 8 bases spanning the gap. CDR3 length equals 12 residues.